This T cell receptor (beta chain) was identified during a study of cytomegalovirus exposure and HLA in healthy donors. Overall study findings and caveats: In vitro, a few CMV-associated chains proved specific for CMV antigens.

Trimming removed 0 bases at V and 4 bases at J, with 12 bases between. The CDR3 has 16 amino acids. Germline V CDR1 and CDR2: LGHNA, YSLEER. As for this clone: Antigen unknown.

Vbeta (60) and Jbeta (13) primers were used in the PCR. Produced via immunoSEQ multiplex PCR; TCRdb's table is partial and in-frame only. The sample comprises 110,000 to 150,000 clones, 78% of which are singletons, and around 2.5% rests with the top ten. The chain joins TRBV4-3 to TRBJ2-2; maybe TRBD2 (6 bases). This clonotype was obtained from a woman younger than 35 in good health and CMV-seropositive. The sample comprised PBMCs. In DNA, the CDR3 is TGCGCCAGCAGCCAAGATCGGGGGTACGGCACCGGGGAGCTGTTTTTT. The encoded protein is CASSQDRGYGTGELFF.